The 23 T cell receptor beta chains presented below share a single source sample, sequenced in a study of metastatic and nonmetastatic thyroid tumors. There were no patients who had received any treatment before thyroid surgery. TCRdb ran MiXCR on the PCR reads. This table holds some 34,000 clones, approximately 15% found once. The sample consisted of blood. The origin of the receptors is a female donor with papillary thyroid cancer or a benign thyroid nodule (not recorded which). Some clones in this sample may be carry-over from other donors' samples.

This clone was seen at least ten times. The chain couples TRBV9 to TRBJ2-1; unclear D gene. V shed 9 bases and J shed 7 bases, with 14 bases lying between them. Germline V gives CDR1 SGDLS, CDR2 YYNGEE. The CDR3 runs 12 residues. The chain's CDR3 is CATPTSQNEQFF. In nucleotides, the CDR3 is TGTGCCACCCCCACCTCCCAAAATGAGCAGTTCTTC.

This clone was counted many times. V gene TRBV30 combines with J gene TRBJ2-7; 11 bases match TRBD1. The CDR3 is 15 residues long. J gave up 2 bases and V 3 bases, and 6 bases lay outside the gene matches. Per germline, CDR1 GTSNPN and CDR2 SVGIG (reference sequence). The CDR3 sequence is CAWRHRDRGTYEQYF. As DNA, the CDR3 is TGTGCCTGGAGACACCGGGACAGGGGGACCTACGAGCAGTACTTC.

There are many counts of this clone. This chain links TRBV9 with TRBJ2-4; TRBD1 agrees at 8 bases. Germline V lookup: CDR1 SGDLS, CDR2 YYNGEE. The J segment lost 9 bases and the V segment lost 4 bases, leaving 12 bases of the junction unmatched. This CDR3 region has 15 residues. CDR3 in amino acids: CASSPGVTGVVIQYF. CDR3 DNA sequence: TGTGCCAGCAGCCCAGGGGTGACAGGGGTGGTCATTCAGTACTTC.

To note about this clone: A single base separates this from a much larger clone, so it may be a read error. For the CDR3, the DNA is TGTGCCAGCAGTTTGGGGGCAGGGGGAGGTCAAGAGGCCAAGTACTTC. Translation gives CASSLGAGGGQEAKYF. V is TRBV28 and J is TRBJ2-5; TRBD1 might be the D (7 bases). V lost 3 bases and J 12 bases, leaving 26 bases between the germline ends. Germline CDR1 MDHEN, CDR2 SYDVKM. This CDR3 contains 16 residues.

The table lists this clone with many counts. The chain is built from TRBV9 and TRBJ1-2; D unclear. The V end was cut by 7 bases, the J end by 4 bases, with 11 bases between. CDR1 is SGDLS and CDR2 is YYNGEE in the germline V gene. The CDR3 extends over 12 amino acids. CDR3: CASGLSSYGYTF. The CDR3 DNA is TGTGCCAGCGGCTTAAGCTCCTATGGCTACACCTTC.

This clone was seen repeatedly, ten times or more. The chain recombines TRBV6-1 with TRBJ2-3, with TRBD2 matching 12 bases. Trimming took 4 bases from V and 4 from J; bases not matched to a gene: 0. Per germline, CDR1 MNHNS and CDR2 SASEGT. The CDR3 is 14 amino acids. In DNA, the CDR3 is TGTGCCAGCAGTGGACTAGCGGGAGCAGATACGCAGTATTTT. This codes for CASSGLAGADTQYF.

The V gene is TRBV6-4, the J gene TRBJ2-2; possibly TRBD1 for D (5 bases). The CDR3 consists of 15 residues. Between the trimmed V and J ends, which lost 3 bases and 2 bases, there was a span of 10 bases. Germline V gives CDR1 MRHNA, CDR2 SNTAGT. The CDR3 region has the DNA TGTGCCAGCAGTGAAGGGGTGGACAACACCGGGGAGCTGTTTTTT. This encodes CASSEGVDNTGELFF.

This clone was observed many times. The chain is built from TRBV3-1 and TRBJ1-2, with D perhaps matching TRBD1 (6 bases). Germline V gives CDR1 LGHDT, CDR2 YNNKEL (reference sequence). V dropped 1 base and J dropped 3 bases, with 12 bases sitting between them. The CDR3 covers 15 residues. This chain's CDR3 is CASSQVWGRDYGYTF. The CDR3 DNA is TGTGCCAGCAGCCAAGTGTGGGGGCGTGACTATGGCTACACCTTC.

This clone was recorded at least ten times. The chain joins TRBV28 to TRBJ2-4; D is ambiguous. The V gene lost 9 bases and the J gene lost 6 bases, with 15 bases spanning the gap. CDR3 length: 13 amino acids. Per the germline V gene, CDR1 is MDHEN and CDR2 is SYDVKM. The CDR3 region has the DNA TGTGCCAGTTCAACTGGGTTCGGAAACATTCAGTACTTC. Residues: CASSTGFGNIQYF.

This clone was seen at least ten times. The gene calls are TRBV19 and TRBJ1-1; D possibly corresponds to TRBD1 (6 bases). The CDR3 runs to 14 residues. Deletions cut 5 bases from V and 0 bases from J, with 10 bases between. Germline V gene sequence: CDR1 LNHDA, CDR2 SQIVND (reference sequence). For the CDR3, the DNA is TGTGCCAGTAGTCTGGGGGGCCTGAACACTGAAGCTTTCTTT. Protein sequence: CASSLGGLNTEAFF.

This clone appeared many times. V usage is TRBV25-1 and J usage is TRBJ1-3; weak D call: TRBD1 (6 bases). The V end was cut by 2 bases, the J end by 6 bases, with 11 bases between. Germline CDR1 is MGHDK and CDR2 is SYGVNS. The CDR3 is 14 amino acids. CDR3 in amino acids: CASSERTVKNTIYF. Here the CDR3 DNA reads TGTGCCAGCAGTGAACGGACAGTCAAAAACACCATATATTTT.

This sequence joins TRBV9 and TRBJ2-2; D remains ambiguous. Germline loops: CDR1 SGDLS, CDR2 YYNGEE. V was clipped by 0 bases and J by 3 bases, with 12 bases between them. This CDR3 comprises 16 residues. The CDR3 reads CASSVGGWVYTGELFF. CDR3 bases: TGTGCCAGCAGCGTAGGTGGTTGGGTTTACACCGGGGAGCTGTTTTTT. The complete variable domain, with remaining parts taken from reference TRBV9 and TRBJ2-2, reads DSGVTQTPKHLITATGQRVTLRCSPRSGDLSVYWYQQSLDQGLQFLIQYYNGEERAKGNILERFSAQQFPDLHSELNLSSLELGDSALYFCASSVGGWVYTGELFFGEGSRLTVL.

The table lists this clone with many counts. The CDR3 nucleotides are TGTGCCAGCAGCCCCATCGGAGATGGCTACACCTTC. Residues: CASSPIGDGYTF. The V and J genes are TRBV7-6 and TRBJ1-2, with D hard to call. The CDR3 runs to 12 residues. CDR1 is SGHVS, CDR2 FNYEAQ, per germline. V shed 5 bases and J shed 6 bases, with 10 bases lying between them. Filled out from reference TRBV7-6 and TRBJ1-2, the complete variable domain reads GAGVSQSPRYKVTKRGQDVALRCDPISGHVSLYWYRQALGQGPEFLTYFNYEAQQDKSGLPNDRFSAERPEGSISTLTIQRTEQRDSAMYRCASSPIGDGYTFGSGTRLTVV.

The chain employs TRBV11-2 and TRBJ2-2, with 7 bases fitting TRBD1. The V gene's germline CDR1 is SGHAT and CDR2 FQNNGV. The CDR3 contains 16 residues. J lost 8 bases, V lost 1 base, and 10 bases had no gene match. The CDR3 spells CASSLVLSQGHGELFF. CDR3 bases: TGTGCCAGCAGCTTAGTGTTATCACAGGGGCATGGGGAGCTGTTTTTT.

Many counts were recorded for this clone. This may arise from a read error, as a much more abundant clone is one base away. The sample contains more than one DNA sequence encoding this CDR3. The rearrangement links TRBV28 to TRBJ2-7, with D perhaps assigned TRBD1 or TRBD2 (6 bases each). Germline V gene lookup returns CDR1 MDHEN and CDR2 SYDVKM. The length of the CDR3 is 15 residues. DNA for the CDR3: TGTGCCAGCAGTTTATCTGGGGGGCATGGCTACGAGCAATACTTC. Translation: CASSLSGGHGYEQYF.

This clone came up a few times. This sequence joins TRBV6-1 and TRBJ1-4; D gene ambiguous. Germline CDR1 and CDR2: MNHNS and SASEGT. With 4 bases removed from V and 0 bases from J, the gap between germline ends came to 15 bases. This CDR3 comprises 17 residues. DNA for the CDR3: TGTGCCAGCAGTGGATCTGGAGGTGGGGCAACTAATGAAAAACTGTTTTTT. It yields the protein CASSGSGGGATNEKLFF.

This clone was seen at least ten times. J is TRBJ2-3 and V is TRBV28; TRBD1 matches at 9 bases. This CDR3 is 15 amino acids long. Per the germline V gene, CDR1 is MDHEN and CDR2 is SYDVKM. The trim removed 4 bases at V and 2 bases at J, leaving 4 bases unmatched. CDR3 nucleotide sequence: TGTGCCAGCAGTTGGACAGGGGTGTCCACAGATACGCAGTATTTT. It encodes CASSWTGVSTDTQYF.

This clone was seen at least ten times. This chain connects TRBV7-3 to TRBJ2-1; D gene unclear. CDR3 size: 10 residues. The germline CDR1 and CDR2 sequences are SGHTA and FQGTGA. Trimming pared 6 bases from V and 6 bases from J, leaving 3 bases between. This CDR3 reads CASRVNEQFF. The CDR3 bases are TGTGCCAGCAGGGTCAATGAGCAGTTCTTC.

There are many counts of this clone. V usage is TRBV18 and J usage is TRBJ2-6; no definite D call. V was pared by 4 bases and J by 0 bases, with 7 bases between. From germline, CDR1 is KGHSH and CDR2 LQKENI. The CDR3 contains 15 residues. The CDR3 bases are TGTGCCAGCTCACTTGCAGACTCTGGGGCCAACGTCCTGACTTTC. The encoded protein is CASSLADSGANVLTF.

This sequence joins TRBV6-1 and TRBJ1-1; 9 bases align to TRBD1. J lost 10 bases, V lost 6 bases, and 9 bases had no gene match. The CDR3 runs to 13 residues. Germline V gene lookup returns CDR1 MNHNS and CDR2 SASEGT. Here the CDR3 reads CASSTLGTGSAFF. For the CDR3, the DNA is TGTGCCAGCAGCACCCTTGGGACAGGGTCAGCTTTCTTT.

To note about this clone: A junction boundary mismatches the germline segment, possibly from a read error. The V call is TRBV20-1, the J call TRBJ1-5, with D tentatively TRBD1 (5 bases). Looked up from germline, CDR1 is DFQATT and CDR2 is SNEGSKA (reference sequence). The CDR3 loop spans 14 amino acids. CDR3: CIATLTGGEQPQHF. For the CDR3, the DNA is TGCATTGCTACCCTAACAGGTGGAGAACAGCCCCAGCATTTT.

This clone was observed at least ten times. The chain joins TRBV20-1 to TRBJ2-2; D not resolved. The germline V gene encodes CDR1 DFQATT and CDR2 SNEGSKA (reference sequence). V lost 2 bases and J 6 bases, leaving 10 bases between the germline ends. The CDR3 loop spans 13 amino acids. CDR3 loop: CSARLQIAGELFF. In nucleotides, the CDR3 is TGCAGTGCTAGATTACAGATCGCCGGGGAGCTGTTTTTT.

This clone was seen a handful of times. J is TRBJ2-2 and V is TRBV11-3; D is possibly TRBD1 (7 bases). The V end was cut by 4 bases, the J end by 10 bases, with 16 bases between. The CDR3 extends over 14 amino acids. Germline V lookup: CDR1 SGHNT, CDR2 YENEEA. The CDR3 region has the DNA TGTGCCAGCAGCTCGGAGGGACAGTCCTTGGAGCTGTTTTTT. It yields the protein CASSSEGQSLELFF.